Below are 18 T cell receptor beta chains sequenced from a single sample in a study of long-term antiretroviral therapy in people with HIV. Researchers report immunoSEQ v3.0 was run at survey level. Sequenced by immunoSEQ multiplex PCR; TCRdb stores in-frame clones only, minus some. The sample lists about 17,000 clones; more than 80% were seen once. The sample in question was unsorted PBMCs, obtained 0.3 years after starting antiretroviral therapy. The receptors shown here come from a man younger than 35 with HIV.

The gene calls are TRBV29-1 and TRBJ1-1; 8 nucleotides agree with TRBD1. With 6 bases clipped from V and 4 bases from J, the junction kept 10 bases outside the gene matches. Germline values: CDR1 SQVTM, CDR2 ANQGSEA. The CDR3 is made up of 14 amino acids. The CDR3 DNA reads TGCAGCGTAGCCAACGGACAGGGCCGCACTGAAGCTTTCTTT. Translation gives CSVANGQGRTEAFF. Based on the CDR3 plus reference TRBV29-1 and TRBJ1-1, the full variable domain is SAVISQKPSRDICQRGTSLTIQCQVDSQVTMMFWYRQQPGQSLTLIATANQGSEATYESGFVIDKFPISRPNLTFSTLTVSNMSPEDSSIYLCSVANGQGRTEAFFGQGTRLTVV.

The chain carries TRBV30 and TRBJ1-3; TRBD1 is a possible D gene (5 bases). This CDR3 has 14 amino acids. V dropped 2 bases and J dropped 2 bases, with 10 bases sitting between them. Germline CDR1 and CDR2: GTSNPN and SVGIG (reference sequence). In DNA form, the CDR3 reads TGTGCCTGGAGTTATGGAGGGGCTGGAAACACCATATATTTT. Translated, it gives CAWSYGGAGNTIYF.

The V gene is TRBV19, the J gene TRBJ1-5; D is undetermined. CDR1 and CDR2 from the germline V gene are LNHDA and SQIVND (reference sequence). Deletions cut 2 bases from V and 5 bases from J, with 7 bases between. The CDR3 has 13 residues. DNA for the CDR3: TGTGCCAGTAGTATACAGGAAGATCAGCCCCAGCATTTT. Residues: CASSIQEDQPQHF.

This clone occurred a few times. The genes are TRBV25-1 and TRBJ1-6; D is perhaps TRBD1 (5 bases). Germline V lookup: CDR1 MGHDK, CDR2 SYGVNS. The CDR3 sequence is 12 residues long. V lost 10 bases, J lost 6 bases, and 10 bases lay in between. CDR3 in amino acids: CATRVSNSPLHF. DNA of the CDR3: TGTGCCACCAGGGTCTCTAATTCACCCCTCCACTTT.

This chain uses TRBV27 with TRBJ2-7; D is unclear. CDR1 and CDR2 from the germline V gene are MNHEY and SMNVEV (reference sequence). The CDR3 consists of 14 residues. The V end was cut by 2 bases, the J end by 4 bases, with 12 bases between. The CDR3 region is CASSLTGALYEQYF. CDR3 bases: TGTGCCAGCAGTTTAACCGGAGCCCTATACGAGCAGTACTTC.

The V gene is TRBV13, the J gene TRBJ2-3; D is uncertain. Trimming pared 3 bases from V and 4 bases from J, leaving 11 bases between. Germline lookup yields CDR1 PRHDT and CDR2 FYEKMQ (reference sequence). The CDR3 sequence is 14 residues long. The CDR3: CASSLGSPADTQYF. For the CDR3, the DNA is TGTGCCAGCAGCTTGGGTAGCCCGGCAGATACGCAGTATTTT.

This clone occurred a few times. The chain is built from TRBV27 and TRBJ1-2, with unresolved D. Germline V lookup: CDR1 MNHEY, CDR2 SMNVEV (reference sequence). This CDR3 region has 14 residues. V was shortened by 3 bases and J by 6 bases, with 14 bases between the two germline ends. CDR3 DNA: TGTGCCAGCAGTTTTCTGGGATTGGGGAATGGCTACACCTTC. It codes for CASSFLGLGNGYTF.

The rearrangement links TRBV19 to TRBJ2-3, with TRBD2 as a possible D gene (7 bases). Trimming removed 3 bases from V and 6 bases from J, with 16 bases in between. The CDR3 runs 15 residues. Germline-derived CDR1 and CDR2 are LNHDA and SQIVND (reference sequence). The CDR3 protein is CASSIFAGGADTQYF. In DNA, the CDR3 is TGTGCCAGTAGTATCTTCGCTGGGGGGGCTGATACGCAGTATTTT.

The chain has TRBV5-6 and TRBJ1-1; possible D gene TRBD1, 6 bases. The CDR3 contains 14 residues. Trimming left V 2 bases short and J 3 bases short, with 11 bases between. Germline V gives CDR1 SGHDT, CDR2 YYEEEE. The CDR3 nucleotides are TGTGCCAGCAGCTTCTCAGGGGATCACACTGAAGCTTTCTTT. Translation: CASSFSGDHTEAFF.

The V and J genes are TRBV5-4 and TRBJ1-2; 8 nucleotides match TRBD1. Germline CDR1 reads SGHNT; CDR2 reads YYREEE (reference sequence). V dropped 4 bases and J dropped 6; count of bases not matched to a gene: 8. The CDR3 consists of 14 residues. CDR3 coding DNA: TGTGCCAGCAGCCTTCCCGACAGGGGAAATGGCTACACCTTC. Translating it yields CASSLPDRGNGYTF.

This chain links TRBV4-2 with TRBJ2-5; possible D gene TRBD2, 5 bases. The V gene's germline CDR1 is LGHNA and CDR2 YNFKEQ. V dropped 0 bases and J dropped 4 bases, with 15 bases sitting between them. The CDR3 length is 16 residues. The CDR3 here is CASSQDAPGGGETQYF. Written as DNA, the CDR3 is TGTGCCAGCAGCCAAGATGCCCCGGGCGGAGGAGAGACCCAGTACTTC.

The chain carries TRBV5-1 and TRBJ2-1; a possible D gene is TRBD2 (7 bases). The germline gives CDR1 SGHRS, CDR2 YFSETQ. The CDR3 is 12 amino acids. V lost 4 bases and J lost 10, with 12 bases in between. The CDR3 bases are TGCGCCAGCAGCCCCGGGGGGCGCGAGCAGTTCTTC. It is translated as CASSPGGREQFF.

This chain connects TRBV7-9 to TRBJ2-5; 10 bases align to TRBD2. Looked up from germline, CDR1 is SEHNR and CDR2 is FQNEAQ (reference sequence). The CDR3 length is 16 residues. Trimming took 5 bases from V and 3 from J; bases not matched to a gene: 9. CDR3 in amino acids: CASSPIAGGGKETQYF. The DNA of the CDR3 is TGTGCCAGCAGCCCCATAGCGGGGGGCGGAAAAGAGACCCAGTACTTC.

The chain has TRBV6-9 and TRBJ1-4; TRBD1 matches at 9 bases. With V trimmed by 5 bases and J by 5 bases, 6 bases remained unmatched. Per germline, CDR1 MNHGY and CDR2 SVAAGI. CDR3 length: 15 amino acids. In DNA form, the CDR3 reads TGTGCCAGCAGTCGGGACAGGGAGGGGAATGAAAAACTGTTTTTT. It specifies CASSRDREGNEKLFF.

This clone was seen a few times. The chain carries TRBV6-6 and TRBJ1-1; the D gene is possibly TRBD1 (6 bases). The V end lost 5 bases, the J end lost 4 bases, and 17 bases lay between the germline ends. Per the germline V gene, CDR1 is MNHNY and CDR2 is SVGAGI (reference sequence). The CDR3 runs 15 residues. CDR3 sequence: CASSLKQGYSTEAFF. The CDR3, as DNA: TGTGCCAGCAGTCTAAAACAGGGTTATAGCACTGAAGCTTTCTTT.

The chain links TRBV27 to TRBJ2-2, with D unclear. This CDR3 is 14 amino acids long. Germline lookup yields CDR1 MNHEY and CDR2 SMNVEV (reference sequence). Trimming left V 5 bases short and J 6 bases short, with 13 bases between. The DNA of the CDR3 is TGTGCCAGCAGTCCCCTATCTTCGGCCGGGGAGCTGTTTTTT. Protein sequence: CASSPLSSAGELFF.

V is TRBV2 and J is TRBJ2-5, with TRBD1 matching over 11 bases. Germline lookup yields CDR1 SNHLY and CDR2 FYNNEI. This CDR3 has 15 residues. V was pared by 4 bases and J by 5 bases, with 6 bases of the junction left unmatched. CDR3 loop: CASSVRTGGGETQYF. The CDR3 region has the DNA TGTGCCAGCAGTGTTCGGACAGGGGGCGGTGAGACCCAGTACTTC.

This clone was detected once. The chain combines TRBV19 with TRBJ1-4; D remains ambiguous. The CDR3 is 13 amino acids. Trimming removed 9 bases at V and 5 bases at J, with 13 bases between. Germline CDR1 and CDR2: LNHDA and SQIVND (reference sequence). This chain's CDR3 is CASNSQPNEKLFF. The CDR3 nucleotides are TGTGCCAGCAACAGCCAACCGAATGAAAAACTGTTTTTT.